The rows below give T cell receptor beta chains drawn from one sample of a study of blood T cell repertoires in COVID-19. Profiling relied on immunoSEQ multiplex PCR, and the TCRdb table lists in-frame clones only, not all of them. The sample comprises over 100,000 clones, 82% of which are singletons, and 4% to 5.5% rests with the top ten. Specimen: peripheral blood. All receptors derive from a man in his 60s with acute or convalescent COVID-19. Both conserved end residues are part of each CDR3. Each record gives: clone size, D gene, V gene, J gene, CDR3 DNA, CDR3 protein. The D gene is left open where the match is weak. A clone size is listed for some rows: how often the clone was seen (once, few, many), or a class if it is expanded.

.	TRBD2	TRBV27	TRBJ2-7	TGTGCCAGCAGTTTATCCGGACTAGCGGGATTGGAGTACTTC	CASSLSGLAGLEYF
few	.	TRBV12-3/TRBV12-4	TRBJ1-1	TGTACCAGCGGTGGCGGGACTGAAGCTTTCTTT	CTSGGGTEAFF
.	TRBD1	TRBV7-6	TRBJ1-3	TGTGCCAGCAGCTTATTGGGACAGGGGGCAGCTGGAAACACCATATATTTT	CASSLLGQGAAGNTIYF
.	.	TRBV9	TRBJ1-3	TGTGCCAGCAGCGTAGCCGGAGGGGACGGTGGAAACACCATATATTTT	CASSVAGGDGGNTIYF
.	.	TRBV7-3	TRBJ2-1	TGTGCCAGCAGCTTAGCGTCCTACAATGAGCAGTTCTTC	CASSLASYNEQFF
.	.	TRBV12-5	TRBJ1-1	TGTGCTAGTGCCCTCCGCGGCGGGAACACTGAAGCTTTCTTT	CASALRGGNTEAFF
.	TRBD2	TRBV6-2/TRBV6-3	TRBJ2-5	TGTGCCAGCAGTTACAGGGCTAGCGGGACGCAAGAGACCCAGTACTTC	CASSYRASGTQETQYF
.	.	TRBV5-1	TRBJ1-1	TGCGCCAGCAGCCCACAACCGGGGTACACTGAAGCTTTCTTT	CASSPQPGYTEAFF
.	TRBD1	TRBV15	TRBJ1-6	TGTGCCACCAGCAGCAGACAGGGCCGTAATTCACCCCTCCACTTT	CATSSRQGRNSPLHF
once	TRBD1	TRBV7-2	TRBJ2-7	TGTGCCAGCGGAAACAGGGGGCTCTACGAGCAGTACTTC	CASGNRGLYEQYF
.	TRBD1	TRBV30	TRBJ2-7	TGTGCCTGGAGTCCGGGACAGCATCTCGAGCAGTACTTC	CAWSPGQHLEQYF
.	TRBD1	TRBV5-1	TRBJ2-5	TGCGCCAGCAGACCCAACACAGGGGTTAAAGAGACCCAGTACTTC	CASRPNTGVKETQYF
.	.	TRBV30	TRBJ1-1	TGTGCCTGGAGGAACAGGGAAGTTGAAGCTTTCTTT	CAWRNREVEAFF
.	.	TRBV20-1	TRBJ2-3	TGCAGTGTTCTTAGGGGAGATACGCAGTATTTT	CSVLRGDTQYF
.	TRBD2	TRBV6-5	TRBJ2-2	TGTGCCAGCAGTCCCCAGGAGCGCGGGAGGCTGTTTTTT	CASSPQERGRLFF
.	.	TRBV9	TRBJ1-3	TGTGCCAGCAGCCCCGGACAGCTAAACACCATATATTTT	CASSPGQLNTIYF
.	.	TRBV7-8	TRBJ2-1	TGTGCCAGCTGTATAGCGGTTATCTCCTACAATGAGCAGTTCTTC	CASCIAVISYNEQFF
.	TRBD1	TRBV18	TRBJ2-1	TGTGCCAGCTCACCCGGGACAGGGGGTGAGCAGTTCTTC	CASSPGTGGEQFF
.	TRBD1	TRBV19	TRBJ2-5	TGTGCCAGTAGTATGTTGACAGGGGAAGAGACCCAGTACTTC	CASSMLTGEETQYF
.	.	TRBV3-1/TRBV3-2	TRBJ2-7	TGTGCCAGTTCCCCTCTTAGCTCCTACGAGCAGTACTTC	CASSPLSSYEQYF
.	.	TRBV21-1	TRBJ1-5	TGTGCCAGCAGCAAGCCCCGACAGGCGACATTACGCAATCAGCCCCAGCATTTT	CASSKPRQATLRNQPQHF
.	TRBD1	TRBV19	TRBJ1-2	TGTGCCAGTAGTCCACGACAGGGTGGCGTCTATGGCTACACCTTC	CASSPRQGGVYGYTF
.	TRBD2	TRBV5-4	TRBJ2-2	TGTGCCAGCAGCTTGAGCCTAGCGGGAGCCGGGGAGCTGTTTTTT	CASSLSLAGAGELFF
.	TRBD2	TRBV10-1	TRBJ2-1	TGCGCCAGCAGTGAGTCTTTGGGCGGGGGGGGATACAATGAGCAGTTCTTC	CASSESLGGGGYNEQFF
.	TRBD2	TRBV5-6	TRBJ2-1	TGTGCCAGCAGCTTGATGCGACTAGCGGGAGTAGCCAATGAGCAGTTCTTC	CASSLMRLAGVANEQFF
.	.	TRBV11-1	TRBJ2-5	TGTGCCAGCAGCTGGGACTCCCAAGGGGAGACCCAGTACTTC	CASSWDSQGETQYF
.	.	TRBV5-1	TRBJ1-1	TGCGCCAGCAGCTCACAGACAACAGGAACGCCCACTGAAGCTTTCTTT	CASSSQTTGTPTEAFF
.	.	TRBV6-1	TRBJ2-1	TGTGCCAGCAGTGAAATAGCCAATGAGCAGTTCTTC	CASSEIANEQFF
.	.	TRBV25-1	TRBJ1-4	TGTGCCAGCAGTGAGACAGGCTATAATGAAAAACTGTTTTTT	CASSETGYNEKLFF
few	TRBD1	TRBV18	TRBJ1-5	TGTGCCAGCTCTCCTTCAGACAGGGGCAATCAGCCCCAGCATTTT	CASSPSDRGNQPQHF
.	TRBD1	TRBV2	TRBJ2-7	TGTGCCAGCACCCGAGCGACAGGGGGCTTTGGCGAGCAGTACTTC	CASTRATGGFGEQYF
.	TRBD1	TRBV18	TRBJ2-7	TGTGCCAGCTCACCTGGGACAGGGGCGTACGAGCAGTACTTC	CASSPGTGAYEQYF
.	.	TRBV5-6	TRBJ1-6	TGTGCCAGCAGCGCTGTAGGGGAACCAGTAGGGCCCCTCCACTTT	CASSAVGEPVGPLHF
.	.	TRBV6-5	TRBJ1-6	TGTGCCAGCACTTACGGGGGGTCGAATTCACCCCTCCACTTT	CASTYGGSNSPLHF
.	.	TRBV12-5	TRBJ2-5	TGTGCTAGTGGTTCATATCAGGGTTGGGAGACCCAGTACTTC	CASGSYQGWETQYF
once	TRBD1	TRBV7-8	TRBJ1-2	TGTGCCAGCAGCTTGCGGACAGGGGATTTGCGTGGCTACACCTTC	CASSLRTGDLRGYTF
.	.	TRBV19	TRBJ1-2	TGTGCCAGTAGCCCCGGACAGAAAGCTAACTATGGCTACACCTTC	CASSPGQKANYGYTF
.	TRBD1	TRBV5-5	TRBJ1-5	TGTGCCAGCAGCGCTTCCGGGACAGGGAATCAGCCCCAGCATTTT	CASSASGTGNQPQHF
.	TRBD2	TRBV6-2/TRBV6-3	TRBJ2-7	TGTGCCAGCAGTTACTCATTTCGGACTAGCGGGACGTACGAGCAGTACTTC	CASSYSFRTSGTYEQYF
.	TRBD1	TRBV6-5	TRBJ1-2	TGTGCCAGCAGTTACGCGGGACAGGGGGGGAGCTATGGCTACACCTTC	CASSYAGQGGSYGYTF
.	TRBD1	TRBV7-2	TRBJ1-2	TGTGCCAGCAGCCGTGGACAGGGGGCGTTCGGCTACACCTTC	CASSRGQGAFGYTF
.	TRBD1	TRBV4-1	TRBJ1-1	TGCGCCAGCAGCCAAGCGCGGACAGGTTTGAACACTGAAGCTTTCTTT	CASSQARTGLNTEAFF
.	TRBD2	TRBV3-1/TRBV3-2	TRBJ2-3	TGTGCCAGCAGCCAGGACCATAGCGGGGGTTACACAGATACGCAGTATTTT	CASSQDHSGGYTDTQYF
.	.	TRBV3-1/TRBV3-2	TRBJ1-2	TGTGCCAGCAGCCAGAAGGGTACAGGGTCAAACTATGGCTACACCTTC	CASSQKGTGSNYGYTF
.	.	TRBV15	TRBJ2-7	TGTGCCACCAGCAGAGATCCGGGGGACAGTCCCAGGGCGTACGAGCAGTACTTC	CATSRDPGDSPRAYEQYF
.	.	TRBV23-1	TRBJ1-2	TGCGCCAGCAGTCCGCGCAGGGCGATAACTAACTATGGCTACACCTTC	CASSPRRAITNYGYTF
.	TRBD2	TRBV7-3	TRBJ2-1	TGTGCCAGCAGCTTCCTAGCGGGGGGGCAAAGTGAGCAGTTCTTC	CASSFLAGGQSEQFF
.	.	TRBV12-3/TRBV12-4	TRBJ1-1	TGTGCCAGCAGTATTACAGGGAACACTGAAGCTTTCTTT	CASSITGNTEAFF
.	TRBD2	TRBV24-1	TRBJ2-1	TGTGCCTCCGAGAAAGGGACTAGCAGGAAAATTAACAATGAGCAGTTCTTC	CASEKGTSRKINNEQFF
.	.	TRBV7-8	TRBJ2-1	TGTGCCAGCAGCCGGGAGTATGAGCAGTTCTTC	CASSREYEQFF
.	TRBD2	TRBV5-6	TRBJ2-7	TGTGCCAGCAGCTTCTTCCGGACTAGCGGCTCCTACGAGCAGTACTTC	CASSFFRTSGSYEQYF
.	TRBD1	TRBV6-1	TRBJ2-3	TGTGCCAGCATTAGGGACAGCCAAAGCACAGATACGCAGTATTTT	CASIRDSQSTDTQYF
.	.	TRBV28	TRBJ1-5	TGTGCCAGCAGTTTAAGGGCAGGGGCGAAAGGGAATCAGCCCCAGCATTTT	CASSLRAGAKGNQPQHF
once	.	TRBV20-1	TRBJ1-2	TGCAGTGCTAGACCAGTCTATGGCTACACCTTC	CSARPVYGYTF
.	.	TRBV12-3/TRBV12-4	TRBJ1-5	TGTGCCAGCAGAAGACAAGGGGATCAGCCCCAGCATTTT	CASRRQGDQPQHF
.	TRBD2	TRBV30	TRBJ2-1	TGTGCCTGGAGCGAACTCCTTAGCGGGTCATACAATGAGCAGTTCTTC	CAWSELLSGSYNEQFF
.	.	TRBV6-1	TRBJ1-2	TGTGCCAGCAGTGAAGCTCCGACAAGAACTAACTATGGCTACACCTTC	CASSEAPTRTNYGYTF
once	.	TRBV29-1	TRBJ2-1	TGCAGCGTTCTCGAGAGGGGGGAGGGCAATGAGCAGTTCTTC	CSVLERGEGNEQFF
.	.	TRBV28	TRBJ1-4	TGTGCCAGCAGTTTATCGGAGCAGGGAAATGAAAAACTGTTTTTT	CASSLSEQGNEKLFF